The 9 T cell receptor beta chains below come from one sample, sequenced in a study of cytomegalovirus exposure and HLA in healthy donors. Amplification used 60 Vbeta primers and 13 Jbeta primers. The method was immunoSEQ multiplex PCR; TCRdb's version includes in-frame clones alone and lacks a portion of them. The table lists over 150,000 clones, about 83% of them singletons, with 4.8% in the top ten. Sample: PBMCs. The receptor set was obtained from a girl aged 5-17 years in good health and CMV-seropositive.

The chain combines TRBV5-1 with TRBJ2-7; 8 bases line up with TRBD1. The germline CDR1 and CDR2 sequences are SGHRS and YFSETQ. This CDR3 has 15 residues. The junction had 6 bases not matched to a gene; V was cut back by 2 bases and J by 2 bases. The CDR3 nucleotides read TGCGCCAGCAGCTTCGGACAGGGAGGTCCCTACGAGCAGTACTTC. Its protein product is CASSFGQGGPYEQYF. Variable domain in full (rest from reference TRBV5-1 and TRBJ2-7): KAGVTQTPRYLIKTRGQQVTLSCSPISGHRSVSWYQQTPGQGLQFLFEYFSETQRNKGNFPGRFSGRQFSNSRSEMNVSTLELGDSALYLCASSFGQGGPYEQYFGPGTRLTVT.

This sequence joins TRBV14 and TRBJ1-1; D gene ambiguous. The CDR3 is 13 amino acids. Germline CDR1 is SGHDN and CDR2 is FVKESK. Trimming removed 4 bases at V and 4 bases at J, with 10 bases between. The CDR3 sequence is CASSRAGGTEAFF. CDR3 sequence (DNA): TGTGCCAGCAGCCGGGCGGGAGGCACTGAAGCTTTCTTT.

The count of this clone is one. V gene TRBV9 combines with J gene TRBJ2-7, with no clear D. Trimming took off 1 base at V and 0 bases at J, with 11 bases between the two ends. The CDR3 length is 15 residues. Germline V gene lookup returns CDR1 SGDLS and CDR2 YYNGEE. CDR3 sequence: CASSVLPEPSYEQYF. CDR3 sequence (DNA): TGTGCCAGCAGCGTACTGCCGGAGCCCTCCTACGAGCAGTACTTC.

In its sample, this clone was seen once. The chain couples TRBV5-1 to TRBJ2-1, with 12 positions matching TRBD2. The CDR3 has 16 amino acids. Germline CDR1 reads SGHRS; CDR2 reads YFSETQ. V lost 0 bases and J lost 4; bases outside the gene matches: 2. The CDR3 spells CASSLETSGGYNEQFF. Written as DNA, the CDR3 is TGCGCCAGCAGCTTGGAGACTAGCGGGGGATACAATGAGCAGTTCTTC.

V and J are TRBV29-1 and TRBJ1-2, with D possibly matching TRBD1 (6 bases). V gave up 2 bases and J gave up 12 bases, with 22 bases separating them. This CDR3 is built from 14 residues. Germline CDR1 reads SQVTM; CDR2 reads ANQGSEA. This chain's CDR3 is CSVELTTGPQSHTF. The CDR3 bases are TGCAGCGTTGAACTAACGACAGGACCCCAGAGTCACACCTTC.

The chain recombines TRBV7-9 with TRBJ2-7; 12 bases are a match to TRBD1. Trimming took 3 bases from V and 3 from J; bases not matched to a gene: 9. The germline gives CDR1 SEHNR, CDR2 FQNEAQ (reference sequence). CDR3 length: 17 residues. The CDR3, as DNA: TGTGCCAGCAGCTTCCCCCGGGACAGGGGGCAGAACTACGAGCAGTACTTC. Translated, it gives CASSFPRDRGQNYEQYF.

The chain uses TRBV19 and TRBJ1-2; 9 bases are a match to TRBD1. Germline trimming cut 4 bases from V and 8 bases from J; bases unmatched to any gene: 2. The CDR3 is made up of 12 amino acids. Looked up from germline, CDR1 is LNHDA and CDR2 is SQIVND (reference sequence). CDR3: CASSRTGDGYTF. In DNA form, the CDR3 reads TGTGCCAGTAGTAGGACAGGGGACGGCTACACCTTC.

V and J are TRBV6-5 and TRBJ2-2, with 11 bases identical to TRBD1. The V gene end was trimmed by 5 bases and the J gene end by 6 bases; junction bases not matched to a gene: 2. Per the germline V gene, CDR1 is MNHEY and CDR2 is SVGAGI. CDR3 length equals 14 residues. The CDR3 here is CASSPGQGAGELFF. In DNA, the CDR3 is TGTGCCAGCAGTCCGGGACAGGGGGCCGGGGAGCTGTTTTTT.

V gene TRBV7-9 combines with J gene TRBJ1-2; 7 bases align to TRBD1. Losses at the gene ends were 4 bases for V and 2 bases for J; bases not matched to a gene: 7. Germline V gene sequence: CDR1 SEHNR, CDR2 FQNEAQ (reference sequence). The CDR3 length is 15 residues. The CDR3 sequence is CASSSSGTENYGYTF. CDR3 bases: TGTGCCAGCAGCTCGTCCGGGACAGAAAACTATGGCTACACCTTC.